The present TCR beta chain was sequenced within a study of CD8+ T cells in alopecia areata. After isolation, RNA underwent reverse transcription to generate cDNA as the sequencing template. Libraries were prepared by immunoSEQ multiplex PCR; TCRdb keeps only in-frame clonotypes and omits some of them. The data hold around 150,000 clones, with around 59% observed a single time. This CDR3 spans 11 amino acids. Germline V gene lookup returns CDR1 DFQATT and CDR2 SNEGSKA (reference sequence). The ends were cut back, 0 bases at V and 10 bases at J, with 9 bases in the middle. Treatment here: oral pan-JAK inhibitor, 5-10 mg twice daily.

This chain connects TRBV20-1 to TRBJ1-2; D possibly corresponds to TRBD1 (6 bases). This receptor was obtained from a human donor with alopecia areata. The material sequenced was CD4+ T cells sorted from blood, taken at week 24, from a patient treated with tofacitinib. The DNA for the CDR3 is TGCAGTGCTAGAGATAGGGGGGACTACACCTTC. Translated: CSARDRGDYTF.